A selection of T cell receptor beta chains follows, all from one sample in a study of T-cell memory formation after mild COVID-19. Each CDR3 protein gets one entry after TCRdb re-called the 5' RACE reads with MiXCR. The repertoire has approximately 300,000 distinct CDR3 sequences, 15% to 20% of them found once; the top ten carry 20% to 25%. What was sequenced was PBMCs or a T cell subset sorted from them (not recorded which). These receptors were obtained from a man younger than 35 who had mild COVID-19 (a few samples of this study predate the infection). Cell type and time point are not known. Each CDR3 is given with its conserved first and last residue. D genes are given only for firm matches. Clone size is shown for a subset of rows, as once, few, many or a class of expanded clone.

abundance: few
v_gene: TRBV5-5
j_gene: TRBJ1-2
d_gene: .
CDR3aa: CASSFYGNDGYTF
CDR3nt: TGTGCCAGCAGCTTTTACGGGAACGATGGCTACACCTTC

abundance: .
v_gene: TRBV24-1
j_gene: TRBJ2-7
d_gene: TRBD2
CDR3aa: CATSERTSGSYYEQYF
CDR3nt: TGTGCCACCAGTGAACGGACTAGCGGGAGTTACTACGAGCAGTACTTC

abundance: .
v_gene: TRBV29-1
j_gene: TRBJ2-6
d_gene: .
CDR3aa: CSVEWAGSLGANVLTF
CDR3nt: TGCAGCGTTGAATGGGCGGGGAGTTTGGGGGCCAACGTCCTGACTTTC

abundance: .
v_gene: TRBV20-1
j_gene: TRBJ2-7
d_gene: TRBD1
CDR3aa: CSARDQLRGLYEQYF
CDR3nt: TGCAGTGCTAGAGATCAACTTAGGGGGCTCTACGAGCAGTACTTC

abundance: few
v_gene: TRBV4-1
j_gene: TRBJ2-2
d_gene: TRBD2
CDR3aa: CASSRGLAGGNTGELFF
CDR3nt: TGCGCCAGCAGCCGAGGACTAGCGGGGGGGAACACCGGGGAGCTGTTTTTT

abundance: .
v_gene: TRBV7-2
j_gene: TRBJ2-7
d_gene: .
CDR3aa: CASSSPRGGLRPEQYF
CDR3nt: TGTGCCAGCAGCTCGCCCCGCGGGGGCCTGAGGCCCGAGCAGTACTTC

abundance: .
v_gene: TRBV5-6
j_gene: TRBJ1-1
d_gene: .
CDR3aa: CASSLSQGYTEAFF
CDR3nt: TGTGCCAGCAGCTTGAGCCAGGGATACACTGAAGCTTTCTTT

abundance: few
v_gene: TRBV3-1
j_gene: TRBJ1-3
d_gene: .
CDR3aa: CASSQDMGAGGNTIYF
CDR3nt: TGTGCCAGCAGCCAAGATATGGGGGCAGGAGGAAACACCATATATTTT

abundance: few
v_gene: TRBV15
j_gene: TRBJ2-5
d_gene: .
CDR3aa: CATSRAPGALEQETQYF
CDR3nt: TGTGCCACCAGCAGGGCCCCGGGAGCGCTTGAGCAAGAGACCCAGTACTTC

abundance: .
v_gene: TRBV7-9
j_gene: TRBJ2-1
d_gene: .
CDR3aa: CASDWNNEQFF
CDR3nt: TGTGCCAGCGACTGGAACAATGAGCAGTTCTTC

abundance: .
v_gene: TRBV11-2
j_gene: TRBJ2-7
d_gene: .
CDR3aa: CASSPNSQQYF
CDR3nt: TGTGCCAGCAGCCCCAATAGCCAGCAGTACTTC

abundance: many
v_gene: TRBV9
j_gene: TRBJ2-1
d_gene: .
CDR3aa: CASSLPSRNEQFF
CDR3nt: TGTGCCAGCAGCCTCCCCTCCAGGAATGAGCAGTTCTTC

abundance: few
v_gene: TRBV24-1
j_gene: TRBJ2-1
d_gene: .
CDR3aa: CATSDLGRGVDEQFF
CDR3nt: TGTGCCACCAGTGATTTGGGCAGGGGGGTTGATGAGCAGTTCTTC

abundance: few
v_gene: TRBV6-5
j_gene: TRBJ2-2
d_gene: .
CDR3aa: CASARGRYTGELFF
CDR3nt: TGTGCCAGCGCCCGGGGGCGGTACACCGGGGAGCTGTTTTTT

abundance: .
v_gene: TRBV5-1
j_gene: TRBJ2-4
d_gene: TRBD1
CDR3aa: CASKVTGESNIQYF
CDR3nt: TGCGCCAGCAAGGTGACAGGGGAGTCAAACATTCAGTACTTC

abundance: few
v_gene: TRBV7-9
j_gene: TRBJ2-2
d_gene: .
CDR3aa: CASSLRKGTPTGELFF
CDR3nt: TGTGCCAGCAGCTTGCGTAAAGGGACCCCCACCGGGGAGCTGTTTTTT

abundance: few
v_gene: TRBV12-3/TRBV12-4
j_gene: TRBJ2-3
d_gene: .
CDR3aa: CASRPTSDTQYF
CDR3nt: TGTGCCAGCAGACCCACGTCAGATACGCAGTATTTT

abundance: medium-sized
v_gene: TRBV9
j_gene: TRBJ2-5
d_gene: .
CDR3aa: CASSVANSQETQYF
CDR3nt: TGTGCCAGCAGCGTAGCTAACAGTCAAGAGACCCAGTACTTC

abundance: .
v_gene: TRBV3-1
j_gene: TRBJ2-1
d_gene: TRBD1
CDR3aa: CASSKTGGRRNEQFF
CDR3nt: TGTGCCAGCAGTAAGACAGGGGGCCGGAGGAATGAGCAGTTCTTC

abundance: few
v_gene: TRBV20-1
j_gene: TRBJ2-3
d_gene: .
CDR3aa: CSAREEDTQYF
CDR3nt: TGCAGTGCTAGAGAAGAAGATACGCAGTATTTT

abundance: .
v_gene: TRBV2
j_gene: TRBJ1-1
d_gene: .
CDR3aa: CASSTESNTEAFF
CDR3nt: TGTGCCAGCAGTACAGAGTCGAACACTGAAGCTTTCTTT

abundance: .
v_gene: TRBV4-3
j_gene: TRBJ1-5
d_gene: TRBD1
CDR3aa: CASSKGQGGEPQHF
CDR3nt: TGCGCCAGCAGCAAAGGACAGGGAGGGGAGCCCCAGCATTTT

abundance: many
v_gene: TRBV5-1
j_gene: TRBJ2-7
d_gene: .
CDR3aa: CASSPGALNLGEQYF
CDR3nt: TGCGCCAGCAGTCCTGGGGCCCTCAATTTAGGCGAGCAGTACTTC

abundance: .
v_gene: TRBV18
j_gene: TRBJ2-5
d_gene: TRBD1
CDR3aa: CASSPGQGSSETQYF
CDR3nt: TGTGCCAGCTCGCCAGGACAGGGTTCATCAGAGACCCAGTACTTC

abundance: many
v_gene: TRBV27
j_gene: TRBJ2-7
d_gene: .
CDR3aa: CATRKEGHSYEQYF
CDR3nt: TGTGCCACCCGGAAAGAGGGCCACTCCTACGAGCAGTACTTC

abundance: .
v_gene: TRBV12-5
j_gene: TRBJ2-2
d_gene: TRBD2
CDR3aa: CASGTTSGSTGELFF
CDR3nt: TGTGCTAGTGGAACAACTAGCGGGAGCACCGGGGAGCTGTTTTTT

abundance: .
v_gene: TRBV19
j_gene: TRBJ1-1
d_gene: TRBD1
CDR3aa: CASSIGGDRYMNTEAFF
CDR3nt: TGTGCCAGTAGTATTGGCGGGGACAGGTACATGAACACTGAAGCTTTCTTT

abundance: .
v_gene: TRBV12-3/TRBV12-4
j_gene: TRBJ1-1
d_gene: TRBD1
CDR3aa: CASRGQARHTEAFF
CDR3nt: TGTGCCAGCAGGGGACAGGCCAGACACACTGAAGCTTTCTTT

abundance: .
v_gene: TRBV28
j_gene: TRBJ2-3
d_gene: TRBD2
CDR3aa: CASSLRGGGNTDTQYF
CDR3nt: TGTGCCAGCAGTTTACGGGGCGGGGGTAACACAGATACGCAGTATTTT

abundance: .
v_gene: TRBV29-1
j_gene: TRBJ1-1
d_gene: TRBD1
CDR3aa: CSADRGVNTEAFF
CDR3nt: TGCAGCGCTGACAGGGGGGTTAACACTGAAGCTTTCTTT

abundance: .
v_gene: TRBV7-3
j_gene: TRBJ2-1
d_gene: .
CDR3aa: CASSSYGSSYNEQFF
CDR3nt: TGTGCCAGCAGCTCCTACGGGAGCTCCTACAATGAGCAGTTCTTC

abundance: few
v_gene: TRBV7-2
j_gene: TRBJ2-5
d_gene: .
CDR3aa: CASSQGLSGGETQYF
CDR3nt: TGTGCCAGCAGCCAGGGACTGTCAGGCGGGGAGACCCAGTACTTC

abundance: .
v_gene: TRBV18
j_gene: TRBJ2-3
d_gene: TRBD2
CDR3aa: CASSPPRGVSDTQYF
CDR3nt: TGTGCCAGCTCACCACCGCGGGGGGTCTCAGATACGCAGTATTTT

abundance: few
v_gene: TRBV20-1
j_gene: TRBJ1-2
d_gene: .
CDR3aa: CSALRRGMEGYTF
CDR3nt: TGCAGTGCCCTAAGACGGGGAATGGAGGGCTACACCTTC

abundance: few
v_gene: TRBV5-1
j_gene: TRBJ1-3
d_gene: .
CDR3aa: CASSLDGLTSGNTIYF
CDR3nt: TGCGCCAGCAGCTTGGATGGATTAACGTCTGGAAACACCATATATTTT

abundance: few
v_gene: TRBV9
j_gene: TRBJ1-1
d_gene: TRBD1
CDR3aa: CASSVAGQGREAFF
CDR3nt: TGTGCCAGCAGCGTCGCTGGACAGGGAAGGGAAGCTTTCTTT

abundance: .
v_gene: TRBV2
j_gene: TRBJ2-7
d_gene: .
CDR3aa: CASSEGGPLYEQYF
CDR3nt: TGTGCCAGCAGTGAAGGAGGGCCACTCTACGAGCAGTACTTC

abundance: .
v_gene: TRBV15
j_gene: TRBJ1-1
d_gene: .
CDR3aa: CATSRTLHRTLNTEAFF
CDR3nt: TGTGCCACCAGCAGAACTCTCCATAGAACTTTGAACACTGAAGCTTTCTTT

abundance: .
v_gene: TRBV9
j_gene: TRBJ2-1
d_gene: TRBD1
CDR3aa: CASSSRAGGLYEQFF
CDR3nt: TGTGCCAGCAGCTCACGGGCAGGGGGTTTATATGAGCAGTTCTTC

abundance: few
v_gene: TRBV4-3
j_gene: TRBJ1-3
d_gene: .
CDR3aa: CASSQDAGKNTIYF
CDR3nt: TGCGCCAGCAGCCAAGATGCAGGGAAAAACACCATATATTTT

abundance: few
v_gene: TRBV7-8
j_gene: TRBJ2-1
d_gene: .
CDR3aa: CASSLGRSPNNEQFF
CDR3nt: TGTGCCAGCAGCTTAGGGAGGTCCCCTAACAATGAGCAGTTCTTC

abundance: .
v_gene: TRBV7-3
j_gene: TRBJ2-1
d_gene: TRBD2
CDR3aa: CASSPPRGGLGNEQFF
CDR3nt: TGTGCCAGCAGCCCTCCGCGGGGGGGCCTGGGGAATGAGCAGTTCTTC

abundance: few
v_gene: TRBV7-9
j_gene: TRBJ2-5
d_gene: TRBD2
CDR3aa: CASSSSGGASLEETQYF
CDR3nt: TGTGCCAGCAGCTCTAGCGGGGGGGCGTCCCTGGAAGAGACCCAGTACTTC

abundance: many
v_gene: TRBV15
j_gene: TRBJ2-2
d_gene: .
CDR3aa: CATSRDRPNTGELFF
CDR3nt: TGTGCCACCAGCAGAGATCGACCGAACACCGGGGAGCTGTTTTTT

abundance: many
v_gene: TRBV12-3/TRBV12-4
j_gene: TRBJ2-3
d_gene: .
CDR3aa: CASSQKESWGISTDTQYF
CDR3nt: TGTGCCAGCAGCCAAAAAGAGTCCTGGGGGATTAGCACAGATACGCAGTATTTT

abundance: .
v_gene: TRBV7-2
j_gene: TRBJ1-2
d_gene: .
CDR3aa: CASRGAYGYTF
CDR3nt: TGTGCCAGCAGGGGGGCCTATGGCTACACCTTC

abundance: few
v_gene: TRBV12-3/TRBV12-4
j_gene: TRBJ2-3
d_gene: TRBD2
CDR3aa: CASRDGASGRDTQYF
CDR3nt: TGTGCCAGCAGGGACGGGGCTAGCGGGAGGGATACGCAGTATTTT

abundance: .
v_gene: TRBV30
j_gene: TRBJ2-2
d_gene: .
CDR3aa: CAWTPGTGELFF
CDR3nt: TGTGCCTGGACGCCTGGGACCGGGGAGCTGTTTTTT

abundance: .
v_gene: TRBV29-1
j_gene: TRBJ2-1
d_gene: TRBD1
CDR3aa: CSGRDRDYNEQFF
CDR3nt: TGCAGCGGCCGGGACAGAGATTACAATGAGCAGTTCTTC

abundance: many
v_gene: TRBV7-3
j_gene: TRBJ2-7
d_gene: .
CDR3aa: CARLPGDYEQYF
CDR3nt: TGTGCCAGATTACCGGGAGATTACGAGCAGTACTTC

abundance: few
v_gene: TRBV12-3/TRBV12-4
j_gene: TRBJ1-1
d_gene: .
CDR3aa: CASSFGMDGMNTEAFF
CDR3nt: TGTGCCAGCAGTTTCGGGATGGACGGAATGAACACTGAAGCTTTCTTT

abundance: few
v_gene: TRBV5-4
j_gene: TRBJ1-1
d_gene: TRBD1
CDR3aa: CASSLQGASTEAFF
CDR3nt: TGTGCCAGCAGCTTACAGGGGGCGAGTACTGAAGCTTTCTTT

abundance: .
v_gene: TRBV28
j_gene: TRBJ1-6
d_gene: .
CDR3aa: CASSLFRGPLHF
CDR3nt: TGTGCCAGCAGTTTATTCCGGGGGCCCCTCCACTTT

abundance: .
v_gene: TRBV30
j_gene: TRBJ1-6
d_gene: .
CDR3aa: CAWSLLTKGGSPLHF
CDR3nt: TGTGCCTGGAGCCTACTAACGAAGGGCGGATCACCCCTCCACTTT